This section outlines one T cell receptor beta chain sequence together with its context. As yet, its antigen is unknown. This CDR3 comprises 13 residues. The V end was cut by 4 bases, the J end by 4 bases, with 10 bases between. Germline values: CDR1 MNHEY, CDR2 SVGAGI. This entry belongs to a study of cytomegalovirus exposure and HLA in healthy donors. Study details: As released early, the data held approximately 80 million unique TCRs from HLA-typed donors. Findings and caveats of the study: Researchers reported in a later analysis that a missense DCLRE1C variant was tied to TCR beta V- and J-gene trimming.

Both 60 Vbeta primers and 13 Jbeta primers went into the PCR. Only in-frame clones appear in the TCRdb table, and some are missing; sequencing was by immunoSEQ multiplex PCR. The top ten hold roughly 2% of the sample, which has about 150,000 clones, 70% to 80% seen once. The V gene is TRBV6-5, the J gene TRBJ1-1, with D perhaps matching TRBD1 (5 bases). What was sequenced was PBMCs. This TCR came from an older woman in good health and CMV-seropositive. The CDR3 bases are TGTGCCAGCAGTTTGCCGGGGGGCACTGAAGCTTTCTTT. Amino acids: CASSLPGGTEAFF.